This entry lists 29 T cell receptor beta chains sequenced from one sample in a study of T cell repertoires in cytomegalovirus infection. Via MiXCR, TCRdb re-called the reads, giving one row per CDR3 protein. The sample yields around 450,000 distinct CDR3 sequences, approximately 10% seen once. Sequenced material: PBMCs. These receptors were obtained from a human donor in good health (CMV status not recorded). Some clones in this sample may be carry-over from other donors' samples.

This clonotype was detected only a few times. This chain joins TRBV5-5 and TRBJ2-7; D possibly corresponds to TRBD1 (5 bases). CDR3 length: 15 amino acids. From germline, CDR1 is SGHKS and CDR2 YYEKEE (reference sequence). Trimming shortened V by 5 bases and J by 0 bases, and 15 bases separated the two germline ends. Here the CDR3 DNA reads TGTGCCAGCAGTTTTAAGGACATAATCTCCTACGAGCAGTACTTC. This gives the protein CASSFKDIISYEQYF.

There are many counts of this clonotype. This chain joins TRBV20-1 and TRBJ2-2, with 7 bases lining up with TRBD2. Germline CDR1 and CDR2: DFQATT and SNEGSKA (reference sequence). There are 15 residues in the CDR3. Germline trimming cut 0 bases from V and 4 bases from J; bases unmatched to any gene: 5. The CDR3 sequence: CSARDPSGVTGELFF. Written as DNA, the CDR3 is TGCAGTGCTAGAGATCCGAGCGGGGTCACCGGGGAGCTGTTTTTT.

The table lists this clonotype with many counts. The chain employs TRBV7-9 and TRBJ2-1, with a weak D call TRBD2 (6 bases). Germline V gives CDR1 SEHNR, CDR2 FQNEAQ (reference sequence). The CDR3 is made up of 15 amino acids. V lost 5 bases, J lost 0 bases, and 11 bases lay in between. CDR3 bases: TGTGCCAGCAGCCATGGGACTGACTCCTACAATGAGCAGTTCTTC. Its translation is CASSHGTDSYNEQFF.

This clonotype was seen many times. The V gene is TRBV20-1, the J gene TRBJ2-1; D unclear. The length of the CDR3 is 14 residues. The V gene lost 1 base and the J gene lost 6 bases, with 13 bases spanning the gap. Germline assignment: CDR1 DFQATT and CDR2 SNEGSKA (reference sequence). The CDR3 DNA reads as TGCAGTGCTAGAGGGACCGCCGTCATCAATGAGCAGTTCTTC. This sequence encodes CSARGTAVINEQFF.

CDR3 sequence reads: CAISELAGTQYF. In nucleotides, the CDR3 is TGTGCCATCAGTGAATTAGCGGGGACCCAGTACTTC. The chain is built from TRBV10-3 and TRBJ2-5; 7 nucleotides match TRBD2. The V and J ends lost 3 bases and 7 bases, in that order; junction bases with no gene match: 2. This CDR3 region has 12 residues. CDR1 is ENHRY, CDR2 SYGVKD, per germline.

This clonotype was counted at least ten times. The chain links TRBV6-1 to TRBJ1-2; D is undetermined. Trimming removed 7 bases from V and 8 bases from J, with 14 bases in between. CDR3 length: 12 amino acids. Looked up from germline, CDR1 is MNHNS and CDR2 is SASEGT. The CDR3 here is CASISMEGGYTF. The DNA for the CDR3 is TGTGCCAGCATCTCCATGGAAGGGGGCTACACCTTC.

There are many counts of this clonotype. The chain joins TRBV9 to TRBJ1-4; the match to TRBD1 covers 7 bases. The CDR3 is 15 amino acids. J gave up 0 bases and V 2 bases, and 1 base lay outside the gene matches. Germline-derived CDR1 and CDR2 are SGDLS and YYNGEE. DNA for the CDR3: TGTGCCAGCAGCGTGGGGACAGCAACTAATGAAAAACTGTTTTTT. It translates to CASSVGTATNEKLFF.

There are a few counts of this clonotype. The V call is TRBV15, the J call TRBJ2-7, with 7 bases matching TRBD2. CDR3 length equals 16 residues. CDR1 LNHNV and CDR2 YYDKDF come from the germline V gene (reference sequence). V lost 0 bases to trimming and J lost 6 bases; unmatched junction nucleotides: 11. The CDR3 DNA is TGTGCCACCAGCAGAGATTCCGGGGCGGGAGTCAGCGAGCAGTACTTC. This gives the protein CATSRDSGAGVSEQYF.

Concerning this clonotype: A much more abundant neighbour one base away suggests this may be a read error. The chain uses TRBV5-1 and TRBJ2-3, with TRBD2 matching 10 bases. The germline gives CDR1 SGHRS, CDR2 YFSETQ. The V gene end was trimmed by 1 base and the J gene end by 8 bases; junction bases not matched to a gene: 13. The CDR3 totals 17 residues. CDR3 amino acids: CASSLISPSGRSGTQYF. DNA for the CDR3: TGCGCCAGCAGCTTGATCTCTCCTAGCGGGAGATCAGGTACGCAGTATTTT.

This clonotype occurred a few times. The chain carries TRBV20-1 and TRBJ1-6; D unresolved. In germline, CDR1 is DFQATT, CDR2 SNEGSKA (reference sequence). V lost 1 base and J 6 bases, leaving 13 bases between the germline ends. The CDR3 covers 15 residues. CDR3 nucleotides: TGCAGTGCTAGAGGGGCCGGATCCCTTAATTCACCCCTCCACTTT. Encoded protein: CSARGAGSLNSPLHF.

The V call is TRBV18, the J call TRBJ2-1; a possible D gene is TRBD2 (7 bases). V lost 1 base and J lost 6, with 16 bases in between. CDR3 length: 16 residues. Per germline, CDR1 KGHSH and CDR2 LQKENI. The DNA of the CDR3 is TGTGCCAGCTCACCACAATCGGGGGGCGCGAGCAATGAGCAGTTCTTC. This sequence encodes CASSPQSGGASNEQFF.

This clonotype was observed a handful of times. The chain uses TRBV9 and TRBJ2-7; TRBD1 matches at 9 bases. V was pared by 0 bases and J by 2 bases, with 21 bases of the junction left unmatched. CDR3 length: 21 amino acids. Germline V gene lookup returns CDR1 SGDLS and CDR2 YYNGEE. The CDR3 coding sequence is TGTGCCAGCAGCGTAGAGACCCCTAGGCCGGGACAGGGTAGAGGGGCCTACGAGCAGTACTTC. Translation gives CASSVETPRPGQGRGAYEQYF.

The V gene is TRBV9, the J gene TRBJ2-7; perhaps TRBD2 as D (5 bases). This CDR3 region has 14 residues. Trimming cost V 2 bases and J 2 bases, with 11 bases left between them. Germline CDR1 and CDR2: SGDLS and YYNGEE. In DNA, the CDR3 is TGTGCCAGCAGCGTCCGGGAAACCCCCTACGAGCAGTACTTC. Protein: CASSVRETPYEQYF.

V is TRBV3-1 and J is TRBJ2-5; the D gene could be TRBD1 or TRBD2 (6 bases each). The CDR3 is made up of 19 amino acids. Per germline, CDR1 LGHDT and CDR2 YNNKEL (reference sequence). The V and J ends lost 0 bases and 1 base respectively, with 21 bases between them. The DNA for the CDR3 is TGTGCCAGCAGCCAAGATTGGGGGGCAAAGGGAGGCTTCCAAGAGACCCAGTACTTC. Protein product: CASSQDWGAKGGFQETQYF.

This clonotype occurred many times. The gene calls are TRBV7-3 and TRBJ2-3; 13 bases fit TRBD2. Germline loops: CDR1 SGHTA, CDR2 FQGTGA. The CDR3 is 16 residues long. V lost 4 bases, J lost 4 bases, and 5 bases stayed unmatched. The chain's CDR3 is CASSWTSGSGADTQYF. In DNA form, the CDR3 reads TGTGCCAGCAGCTGGACTAGCGGGAGTGGGGCAGATACGCAGTATTTT.

The sample holds a few counts of this clonotype. V usage is TRBV7-9 and J usage is TRBJ1-4; D perhaps matches TRBD1 (5 bases). Trimming took off 5 bases at V and 4 bases at J, with 11 bases between the two ends. The CDR3 consists of 14 residues. The germline CDR1 and CDR2 sequences are SEHNR and FQNEAQ (reference sequence). The CDR3 DNA reads TGTGCCAGCAGCCCCCTGGGACTTAATGAAAAACTGTTTTTT. Its translation is CASSPLGLNEKLFF.

This clonotype was seen many times. This chain joins TRBV11-2 and TRBJ1-1; D call uncertain. The germline V and J ends were trimmed by 5 bases and 1 base, with 14 bases remaining between them. Germline values: CDR1 SGHAT, CDR2 FQNNGV. The CDR3 contains 15 residues. DNA for the CDR3: TGTGCCAGCAGCCTCCGCGCGGGAGGGAACACTGAAGCTTTCTTT. Translation: CASSLRAGGNTEAFF.

The table lists this clonotype with a few counts. V and J are TRBV12-3 or TRBV12-4 and TRBJ2-7; the match to TRBD1 covers 9 bases. This CDR3 has 16 residues. V shed 7 bases, J shed 5 bases, and the junction held 15 bases outside the gene matches. CDR3 DNA: TGTGCCAGCAACTTTCCCGACAGGGGGACTCTCGACGAGCAGTACTTC. Protein: CASNFPDRGTLDEQYF.

Concerning this clonotype itself: This may be a read error: a much more frequent sequence differs by one nucleotide. Since the CDR3 does not end with the conserved phenylalanine or tryptophan, this likely comes from a read error. The chain carries TRBV7-8 and TRBJ1-4; possibly TRBD1 for D (6 bases). CDR1 is SGHVS and CDR2 is FQNEAQ in the germline V gene. The germline V and J ends were trimmed by 5 bases and 8 bases, with 15 bases remaining between them. This CDR3 is built from 14 residues. The CDR3 is CASSVNTGNEKLFL. The CDR3 DNA follows: TGTGCCAGCAGCGTCAATACAGGGAACGAAAAACTGTTTCTT.

This clonotype was observed at least ten times. This chain links TRBV28 with TRBJ1-5; D is unclear. The CDR3 is made up of 16 amino acids. Germline V gene data show CDR1 as MDHEN and CDR2 as SYDVKM. Trimming took off 5 bases at V and 0 bases at J, with 14 bases between the two ends. For the CDR3, the DNA is TGTGCCAGCAGTCTAACCCCCGCACTTAGCAATCAGCCCCAGCATTTT. This encodes CASSLTPALSNQPQHF.

In its sample, this clonotype was seen a few times. This rearrangement joins TRBV5-6 to TRBJ1-5; D gene ambiguous. The germline CDR1 and CDR2 sequences are SGHDT and YYEEEE. Trimming shortened V by 3 bases and J by 2 bases, and 12 bases separated the two germline ends. The CDR3 sequence is 15 residues long. CDR3 bases: TGTGCCAGCAGCTCATGGCCCGGGGGCAATCAGCCCCAGCATTTT. Translated, it gives CASSSWPGGNQPQHF.

This clonotype was observed many times. The V and J genes are TRBV28 and TRBJ2-4, with 11 nucleotides matching TRBD2. The CDR3 has 17 residues. Per germline, CDR1 MDHEN and CDR2 SYDVKM. With V trimmed by 3 bases and J by 3 bases, 7 bases remained unmatched. This chain's CDR3 is CASSFFGSGGVKNIQYF. Here the CDR3 DNA reads TGTGCCAGCAGTTTTTTCGGTAGCGGGGGGGTCAAAAACATTCAGTACTTC. Full variable domain (outside the CDR3, taken from reference TRBV28 and TRBJ2-4): DVKVTQSSRYLVKRTGEKVFLECVQDMDHENMFWYRQDPGLGLRLIYFSYDVKMKEKGDIPEGYSVSREKKERFSLILESASTNQTSMYLCASSFFGSGGVKNIQYFGAGTRLSVL.

This clonotype was counted ten times or more. The CDR3 nucleotides read TGCGCCAGCAGCCCGCCAACTAAAGCCAAAAACATTCAGTACTTC. Translation gives CASSPPTKAKNIQYF. V is TRBV4-1 and J is TRBJ2-4; the D is unclear. V lost 4 bases, J lost 0 bases, and 10 bases lay in between. Germline assignment: CDR1 MGHRA and CDR2 YSYEKL. The CDR3 consists of 15 residues.

About this clonotype itself: A much larger clone lies a single base off, so this may be a read error. This sequence joins TRBV6-6 and TRBJ2-3; D is perhaps TRBD2 (5 bases). This CDR3 is built from 17 residues. Per germline, CDR1 MNHNY and CDR2 SVGAGI (reference sequence). The CDR3 loop reads CASSYSQGGGSTNTQYF. CDR3 DNA sequence: TGTGCCAGCAGTTACTCTCAAGGCGGCGGGTCCACAAATACGCAGTATTTT.

This clonotype was recorded at least ten times. The rearrangement joins TRBV7-9 to TRBJ1-1, with a weak D call TRBD1 (6 bases). Trimming took off 5 bases at V and 1 base at J, with 14 bases between the two ends. Germline CDR1 reads SEHNR; CDR2 reads FQNEAQ (reference sequence). The CDR3 spans 15 residues. CDR3 amino acids: CASSPQGSGNTEAFF. CDR3 DNA sequence: TGTGCCAGCAGCCCCCAGGGGTCCGGGAACACTGAAGCTTTCTTT.

This clonotype was detected only once. The chain couples TRBV29-1 to TRBJ2-7; D is uncertain. Trimming took off 5 bases at V and 0 bases at J, with 8 bases between the two ends. The CDR3 is 12 residues long. In germline, CDR1 is SQVTM, CDR2 ANQGSEA. The CDR3 is CSVNKDSYEQYF. The CDR3 DNA follows: TGCAGCGTTAACAAGGACTCCTACGAGCAGTACTTC.

This clonotype was found a few times. The chain recombines TRBV10-3 with TRBJ1-4, with D uncertain. V lost 9 bases and J 3 bases, leaving 11 bases between the germline ends. Germline CDR1 and CDR2: ENHRY and SYGVKD. CDR3 length equals 13 residues. CDR3 amino acids: CAIREQPNEKLFF. Here the CDR3 DNA reads TGTGCCATTCGAGAACAGCCTAATGAAAAACTGTTTTTT.

This clonotype was seen ten or more times. The genes are TRBV5-4 and TRBJ2-3; D gene ambiguous. From germline, CDR1 is SGHNT and CDR2 YYREEE (reference sequence). Trimming cost V 4 bases and J 2 bases, with 5 bases left between them. The CDR3 has 12 residues. The CDR3 nucleotides read TGTGCCAGCAGCATGTCCACAGATACGCAGTATTTT. It yields the protein CASSMSTDTQYF.

This clonotype appeared many times. The rearrangement links TRBV20-1 to TRBJ1-2; no clear D. Germline CDR1 DFQATT, CDR2 SNEGSKA (reference sequence). Trimming shortened V by 0 bases and J by 0 bases, and 8 bases separated the two germline ends. CDR3 size: 14 residues. The CDR3 sequence is CSARDHSSNYGYTF. In DNA, the CDR3 is TGCAGTGCTAGAGATCACAGTTCTAACTATGGCTACACCTTC.